The clone carrying this T cell receptor (beta chain) was counted between two and nine times. What it binds is unknown. Combining a sample-barcoded 5' primer with a J-beta primer mix, a second PCR ran for roughly 6 to 12 cycles. The authors tagged each cDNA molecule using a template-switch adaptor with 12 random nucleotides. TCRdb analysed the 5' RACE reads with MiXCR anew, one entry per CDR3 protein. The sample gives about 650,000 distinct CDR3 sequences, approximately 30% of which show up once; just over 15% is in the top ten. The data are from a study of blood T cells in healthy people across ages. Study-wide findings and caveats: In these data, TCR beta diversity tracked strongly with naive T cell percentage.

The CDR3 is 16 residues long. The V gene end was trimmed by 4 bases and the J gene end by 3 bases; junction bases not matched to a gene: 8. Germline V gene data show CDR1 as SGHTA and CDR2 as FQGNSA. This sequence was found in a woman over 75 in good health. Sample: blood. V gene TRBV7-2 combines with J gene TRBJ2-2, with TRBD2 matching over 7 bases. The CDR3 nucleotides are TGTGCCAGCAGCTCGGGGAGGGAAAGTTACACCGGGGAGCTGTTTTTT. Its protein product is CASSSGRESYTGELFF.